A single sample gave rise to the 20 T cell receptor beta chains below, sequenced in a study of T cell responses to AZD1222 COVID-19 vaccine. Clones were sequenced by immunoSEQ multiplex PCR, and TCRdb holds only the in-frame ones, with some missing. The table shows 130,000 or so clones, with over 75% occurring only once. This specimen consisted of peripheral blood, obtained on day 0 of AZD1222 vaccination. The source of these receptors is an adult in good health.

The chain couples TRBV7-3 to TRBJ2-2; D could derive from TRBD1 or TRBD2 (5 bases each). In germline, CDR1 is SGHTA, CDR2 FQGTGA. The V end lost 0 bases, the J end lost 4 bases, and 12 bases lay between the germline ends. CDR3 size: 16 residues. CDR3 coding DNA: TGTGCCAGCAGCTTAACTCTGGGACGGAGCACCGGGGAGCTGTTTTTT. Encoded protein: CASSLTLGRSTGELFF.

The gene calls are TRBV6-1 and TRBJ2-4; D gene ambiguous. There are 11 residues in the CDR3. Germline lookup yields CDR1 MNHNS and CDR2 SASEGT. Between the trimmed V and J ends, which lost 1 base and 9 bases, there was a span of 4 bases. CDR3 in DNA: TGTGCCAGCAGTGAAGAGGTCATTCAGTACTTC. This codes for CASSEEVIQYF.

The chain couples TRBV5-4 to TRBJ2-3; no firm D call. V dropped 2 bases and J dropped 2 bases, with 15 bases sitting between them. The CDR3 has 16 residues. Germline-derived CDR1 and CDR2 are SGHNT and YYREEE (reference sequence). The CDR3 reads CASSFASSALTDTQYF. CDR3 in DNA: TGTGCCAGCAGCTTCGCGTCGTCTGCCCTCACAGATACGCAGTATTTT.

V and J are TRBV5-1 and TRBJ1-2; D remains unclear. Germline assignment: CDR1 SGHRS and CDR2 YFSETQ. This CDR3 comprises 14 residues. V was cut by 1 base and J by 0 bases, with 7 bases left in between. In DNA, the CDR3 is TGCGCCAGCAGCTTGAGGGCCCCTAACTATGGCTACACCTTC. It codes for CASSLRAPNYGYTF.

This sequence joins TRBV6-2 or TRBV6-3 and TRBJ2-7, with D possibly matching TRBD2 (6 bases). Looked up from germline, CDR1 is MNHEY and CDR2 is SVGEGT. The CDR3 runs 14 residues. Deletions cut 6 bases from V and 3 bases from J, with 15 bases between. The CDR3 here is CASSLMEGYYEQYF. Here the CDR3 DNA reads TGTGCCAGCAGCTTAATGGAGGGATACTACGAGCAGTACTTC.

This chain uses TRBV9 with TRBJ2-3, with D perhaps TRBD1 or TRBD2 (5 bases each). CDR3 length: 16 amino acids. The V gene's germline CDR1 is SGDLS and CDR2 YYNGEE. V lost 10 bases and J lost 0, with 21 bases in between. In DNA, the CDR3 is TGTGCCTCGGGATGGGGCGCCCAAACTAGCACAGATACGCAGTATTTT. It codes for CASGWGAQTSTDTQYF.

The gene calls are TRBV28 and TRBJ1-2; TRBD1 matches 9 bases. The CDR3 is made up of 13 amino acids. V lost 4 bases, J lost 7 bases, and 4 bases stayed unmatched. Germline lookup yields CDR1 MDHEN and CDR2 SYDVKM. The CDR3 DNA reads as TGTGCCAGCAGTTCACAGGGGGCGCTTGGCTACACCTTC. This sequence encodes CASSSQGALGYTF.

V is TRBV5-1 and J is TRBJ1-4; 10 bases match TRBD1. Germline V gives CDR1 SGHRS, CDR2 YFSETQ. V trimming: 4 bases; J trimming: 7 bases; junction bases outside the gene matches: 7. The CDR3 runs 15 residues. CDR3 amino acids: CASSPEGQGFEKLFF. The CDR3 coding sequence is TGCGCCAGCAGCCCTGAGGGACAGGGGTTTGAAAAACTGTTTTTT.

This chain uses TRBV7-2 with TRBJ2-3; D is ambiguous. The CDR3 extends over 15 amino acids. The germline gives CDR1 SGHTA, CDR2 FQGNSA. V shed 4 bases and J shed 8 bases, with 19 bases lying between them. As DNA, the CDR3 is TGTGCCAGCAGCTCCTCGTCAAGGTCTGGACGTACGCAGTATTTT. This sequence encodes CASSSSSRSGRTQYF.

This chain joins TRBV18 and TRBJ1-1; D remains ambiguous. V was shortened by 3 bases and J by 2 bases, with 7 bases between the two germline ends. Germline-derived CDR1 and CDR2 are KGHSH and LQKENI. The CDR3 is made up of 13 amino acids. The CDR3 coding sequence is TGTGCCAGCTCACCGAAGGAAAACACTGAAGCTTTCTTT. Its protein product is CASSPKENTEAFF.

The rearrangement links TRBV27 to TRBJ2-5; 8 nucleotides match TRBD1. Germline trimming cut 3 bases from V and 5 bases from J; bases unmatched to any gene: 8. Looked up from germline, CDR1 is MNHEY and CDR2 is SMNVEV (reference sequence). This CDR3 comprises 15 residues. Here the CDR3 reads CASSFQGARGETQYF. Here the CDR3 DNA reads TGTGCCAGCAGTTTCCAGGGGGCCCGGGGGGAGACCCAGTACTTC.

This chain links TRBV4-1 with TRBJ1-1; 7 bases are a match to TRBD1. The trim removed 1 base at V and 1 base at J, leaving 0 bases unmatched. The CDR3 contains 14 residues. Germline CDR1 MGHRA, CDR2 YSYEKL. The CDR3: CASSQGDRNTEAFF. DNA for the CDR3: TGCGCCAGCAGCCAAGGGGACAGGAACACTGAAGCTTTCTTT.

The chain has TRBV28 and TRBJ1-1, with TRBD1 as a possible D gene (6 bases). CDR1 is MDHEN and CDR2 is SYDVKM in the germline V gene. The CDR3 is 16 residues long. V gave up 2 bases and J gave up 3 bases, with 16 bases separating them. CDR3 sequence (DNA): TGTGCCAGCAGTTTAGGGGGCAGGGGCGTAGACACTGAAGCTTTCTTT. It yields the protein CASSLGGRGVDTEAFF.

The V and J genes are TRBV19 and TRBJ2-3; 10 positions match TRBD1. J lost 2 bases, V lost 3 bases, and 8 bases had no gene match. Germline V gives CDR1 LNHDA, CDR2 SQIVND (reference sequence). This CDR3 comprises 17 residues. This CDR3 reads CASSIRGQGTATDTQYF. The CDR3 DNA reads as TGTGCCAGTAGTATTAGGGGACAGGGGACCGCCACAGATACGCAGTATTTT. Full variable domain (rest looked up from reference TRBV19 and TRBJ2-3): DGGITQSPKYLFRKEGQNVTLSCEQNLNHDAMYWYRQDPGQGLRLIYYSQIVNDFQKGDIAEGYSVSREKKESFPLTVTSAQKNPTAFYLCASSIRGQGTATDTQYFGPGTRLTVL.

The V and J genes are TRBV2 and TRBJ1-1; no clear D. The V and J ends lost 2 bases and 3 bases respectively, with 10 bases between them. The length of the CDR3 is 14 residues. The V gene's germline CDR1 is SNHLY and CDR2 FYNNEI. In DNA form, the CDR3 reads TGTGCCAGCAGTGAAATTCCGGGGTACACTGAAGCTTTCTTT. Translated, it gives CASSEIPGYTEAFF. The full variable domain, its missing parts supplied by reference TRBV2 and TRBJ1-1, is EPEVTQTPSHQVTQMGQEVILRCVPISNHLYFYWYRQILGQKVEFLVSFYNNEISEKSEIFDDQFSVERPDGSNFTLKIRSTKLEDSAMYFCASSEIPGYTEAFFGQGTRLTVV.

The chain recombines TRBV7-8 with TRBJ1-2; D uncertain. This CDR3 comprises 11 residues. Trimming shortened V by 5 bases and J by 4 bases, and 5 bases separated the two germline ends. Per germline, CDR1 SGHVS and CDR2 FQNEAQ. The CDR3 nucleotides read TGTGCCAGCAGCCGGTCCTATGGCTACACCTTC. It codes for CASSRSYGYTF.

A few counts support this clone. The chain is built from TRBV28 and TRBJ1-2, with 10 bases fitting TRBD1. Trimming cost V 6 bases and J 8 bases; bases outside gene matches: 6. The germline gives CDR1 MDHEN, CDR2 SYDVKM. The CDR3 has 13 amino acids. This chain's CDR3 is CASSPGQGRGYTF. The CDR3 DNA sequence: TGTGCCAGCAGCCCGGGACAGGGGCGAGGCTACACCTTC.

This clone was found once. The V call is TRBV25-1, the J call TRBJ1-2; TRBD1 matches at 7 bases. The CDR3 covers 18 residues. From germline, CDR1 is MGHDK and CDR2 SYGVNS. After removal of 6 bases from V and 5 bases from J, the junction contained 21 bases not matched to a gene. The CDR3: CASSPKDRFFVRGYGYTF. The CDR3 DNA is TGTGCCAGCAGCCCCAAGGACAGGTTTTTTGTTCGTGGGTATGGCTACACCTTC.

The rearrangement links TRBV28 to TRBJ2-7; no clear D. The germline CDR1 and CDR2 sequences are MDHEN and SYDVKM. V was trimmed by 6 bases and J by 2 bases, leaving 11 bases between them. CDR3 length: 13 residues. The CDR3 DNA reads TGTGCCAGCAGAGTTCCGGTCACCTACGAGCAGTACTTC. Residues: CASRVPVTYEQYF.

The rearrangement uses TRBV5-1 and TRBJ2-7; D remains unclear. The V end was cut by 0 bases, the J end by 6 bases, with 10 bases between. The germline CDR1 and CDR2 sequences are SGHRS and YFSETQ. The CDR3 has 13 residues. The chain's CDR3 is CASSLGARLEQYF. The CDR3 nucleotides read TGCGCCAGCAGCTTGGGGGCGAGACTCGAGCAGTACTTC.